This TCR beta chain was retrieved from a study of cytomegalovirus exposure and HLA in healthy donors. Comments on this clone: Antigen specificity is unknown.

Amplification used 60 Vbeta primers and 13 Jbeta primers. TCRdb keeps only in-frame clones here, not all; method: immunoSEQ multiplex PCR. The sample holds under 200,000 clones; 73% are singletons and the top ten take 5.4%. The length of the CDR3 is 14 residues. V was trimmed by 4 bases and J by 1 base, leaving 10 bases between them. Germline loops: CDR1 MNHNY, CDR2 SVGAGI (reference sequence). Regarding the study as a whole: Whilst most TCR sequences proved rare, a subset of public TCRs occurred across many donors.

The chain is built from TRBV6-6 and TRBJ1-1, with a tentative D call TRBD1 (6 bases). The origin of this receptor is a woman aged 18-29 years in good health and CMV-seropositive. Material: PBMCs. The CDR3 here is CASSLPQGNTEAFF. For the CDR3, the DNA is TGTGCCAGCAGTTTACCACAGGGGAACACTGAAGCTTTCTTT.